These 13 T cell receptor beta chains came from one sample sequenced in a study of shared clonotypes between healthy human individuals. Data came from immunoSEQ multiplex PCR; TCRdb stores just in-frame clones and leaves some out. The sample lists about 110,000 clones, less than 80% seen once, with approximately 25% in the top ten. The sequencing input was memory CD8+ T cells sorted from blood. Documented subset: CD45RO+ cells pooled with CCR7-negative TemRA cells. These receptors all stem from a woman in her 30s in good health.

This clone has a count of ten or more. The chain is built from TRBV28 and TRBJ2-3; TRBD2 matches at 9 bases. The germline CDR1 and CDR2 sequences are MDHEN and SYDVKM. The V and J ends lost 6 bases and 3 bases, in that order; junction bases with no gene match: 10. The CDR3 is 16 residues long. CDR3 coding DNA: TGTGCCAGCAGCCAACTTTCTAGCGGGGCTACAGATACGCAGTATTTT. Encoded protein: CASSQLSSGATDTQYF.

The chain uses TRBV28 and TRBJ1-2; D gene uncertain. Germline V CDR1 and CDR2: MDHEN, SYDVKM. V was trimmed by 2 bases and J by 0 bases, leaving 4 bases between them. The CDR3 totals 13 residues. In DNA, the CDR3 is TGTGCCAGCAGTTTAGGCTCTAACTATGGCTACACCTTC. Protein: CASSLGSNYGYTF.

V is TRBV6-1 and J is TRBJ2-1, with TRBD2 matching 9 bases. CDR1 is MNHNS and CDR2 is SASEGT in the germline V gene. The CDR3 loop spans 15 amino acids. Trimming removed 7 bases from V and 6 bases from J; junction bases left unmatched: 10. The DNA of the CDR3 is TGTGCCAGCATCCTCTCAGCGGGAGGATTCAATGAGCAGTTCTTC. This gives the protein CASILSAGGFNEQFF.

The J gene is TRBJ2-5, the V gene TRBV28, with TRBD1 identical over 11 bases. In germline, CDR1 is MDHEN, CDR2 SYDVKM. V dropped 5 bases and J dropped 1; count of bases not matched to a gene: 12. The CDR3 consists of 18 residues. Here the CDR3 reads CASSPWTGGDKGQETQYF. The CDR3 DNA sequence: TGTGCCAGCAGTCCCTGGACAGGGGGCGATAAGGGCCAAGAGACCCAGTACTTC.

The rearrangement links TRBV29-1 to TRBJ2-7; 10 nucleotides line up with TRBD1. The V gene's germline CDR1 is SQVTM and CDR2 ANQGSEA. V shed 6 bases and J 3 bases; nucleotides not matched to a gene: 11. The CDR3 spans 15 residues. This CDR3 is CSVGQGHNSLYEQYF. As DNA, the CDR3 is TGCAGCGTGGGACAGGGGCACAACTCCCTCTACGAGCAGTACTTC.

The rearrangement uses TRBV11-2 and TRBJ2-2; weak D call: TRBD2 (6 bases). Germline V CDR1 and CDR2: SGHAT, FQNNGV. CDR3 length: 17 amino acids. Trimming pared 2 bases from V and 4 bases from J, leaving 17 bases between. The CDR3 spells CASSLRDSTISTGELFF. The CDR3 DNA sequence: TGTGCCAGCAGCTTAAGGGACTCCACGATTTCCACCGGGGAGCTGTTTTTT.

The V and J genes are TRBV13 and TRBJ2-7, with D perhaps matching TRBD2 (5 bases). V was pared by 6 bases and J by 7 bases, with 16 bases between. Germline CDR1 is PRHDT and CDR2 is FYEKMQ (reference sequence). The CDR3 length is 13 residues. The CDR3 region has the DNA TGTGCCAGCAGTTCCGGACTTCTCGGGGAGCAGTACTTC. Translation gives CASSSGLLGEQYF.

As for this clone: Given a much more abundant clone one base away, this may be a read error. Within the sample, other DNA sequences also encode this same CDR3. The chain is built from TRBV28 and TRBJ1-5; 7 bases fit TRBD1. CDR1 MDHEN and CDR2 SYDVKM come from the germline V gene. CDR3 size: 14 residues. The DNA for the CDR3 is TGTGCTAGCAGACACCAGGGGGACGTGCAGCCCCAGCATTTT. The encoded protein is CASRHQGDVQPQHF.

The J gene is TRBJ1-1, the V gene TRBV9; D perhaps matches TRBD1 (6 bases). Trimming pared 4 bases from V and 4 bases from J, leaving 14 bases between. The CDR3 is made up of 14 amino acids. The germline gives CDR1 SGDLS, CDR2 YYNGEE. The CDR3 nucleotides are TGTGCCAGCAGCTTTGGGGGGGCGGGCACTGAAGCTTTCTTT. As protein: CASSFGGAGTEAFF.

V usage is TRBV6-1 and J usage is TRBJ2-1, with 8 bases matching TRBD1. Germline values: CDR1 MNHNS, CDR2 SASEGT. The CDR3 spans 15 residues. Losses at the gene ends were 7 bases for V and 6 bases for J; bases not matched to a gene: 11. The chain's CDR3 is CASTTGQEPLNEQFF. The CDR3 DNA sequence: TGTGCCAGCACTACGGGACAGGAGCCCCTCAATGAGCAGTTCTTC.

The chain carries TRBV7-2 and TRBJ2-1, with D perhaps matching TRBD2 (5 bases). This CDR3 comprises 16 residues. Trimming stripped 5 bases from V and 7 bases from J, with 21 bases between. Germline V gene data show CDR1 as SGHTA and CDR2 as FQGNSA. CDR3 region: CASSPLKRKLRNEQFF. The CDR3 coding sequence is TGTGCCAGCAGCCCTCTGAAGCGGAAGCTAAGGAATGAGCAGTTCTTC.

The chain links TRBV6-1 to TRBJ1-2; tentative D call: TRBD1 (5 bases). There are 16 residues in the CDR3. The V gene's germline CDR1 is MNHNS and CDR2 SASEGT. Trimming removed 0 bases at V and 0 bases at J, with 11 bases between. The CDR3 loop is CASSEASVGANYGYTF. CDR3 bases: TGTGCCAGCAGTGAAGCGTCGGTGGGGGCTAACTATGGCTACACCTTC.

This chain joins TRBV10-2 and TRBJ2-2; D gene uncertain. The length of the CDR3 is 15 residues. Germline CDR1 reads WSHSY; CDR2 reads SAAADI. The V and J ends lost 3 bases and 5 bases respectively, with 13 bases between them. In DNA, the CDR3 is TGCGCCAGCAGTGACGGTCTGGGTCGGACCGGGGAGCTGTTTTTT. Its translation: CASSDGLGRTGELFF.